This T cell receptor beta chain derives from a study of blood T cell repertoires in COVID-19. About the research overall: Both acute and convalescent COVID-19 samples were obtained from the United States, Italy and Spain.

Clones were sequenced by immunoSEQ multiplex PCR, and TCRdb holds only the in-frame ones, with some missing. The sample shows under 50,000 clones, roughly 85% of them seen only once. Germline V lookup: CDR1 SGDLS, CDR2 YYNGEE. The CDR3 consists of 17 residues. V was pared by 4 bases and J by 10 bases, with 19 bases of the junction left unmatched. Material: peripheral blood. V gene TRBV9 combines with J gene TRBJ2-1; TRBD2 matches at 8 bases. The clonotype was recovered from a human donor in a cohort sampled during active COVID-19. CDR3 nucleotides: TGTGCCAGCAGCTTCCAACCAGCGGGAGTGGGGAAACGGGAGCAGTTCTTC. Translating gives CASSFQPAGVGKREQFF.